This TCR beta chain was identified during a study of brain T cells in children with intractable seizures (TCRdb year 2021). Turning to the overall study: Resected brain tissue from over 50 pediatric epilepsy surgery cases was initially screened for immune gene transcripts with a NanoString immunology panel. Eight of the 12 selected surgery cases also had pre-surgery blood sequenced, which left four cases with brain tissue only.

Regarding this clone: The antigen it recognizes is unknown. One base away there is no much larger clone; base qualities are not given.

Broader findings and caveats from the paper: Because sequencing depth differed between pre- and post-surgery blood, the absence of clones from the pre-surgery sample may reflect undersampling. Viral specificity was inferred only from CDR3 sequence similarity, and patients' HCMV serostatus was unknown.

In light of the paper, this sample's time point label describes: blood from clinic visit 5 months post-surgery; TSC patient then seizure free. Surgery cases with the highest brain T cell transcript signatures were selected for TCR beta chain sequencing of brain tissue and, where available, blood. Before surgery, patients had received at least one anti-epileptic drug. TCR-sequenced patients were children with drug-resistant epilepsy due to tuberous sclerosis complex, focal cortical dysplasia, Rasmussen encephalitis or hemimegalencephaly. The Monarch genomic DNA purification kit was used to extract bulk genomic DNA from unsorted brain tissue and whole blood. For this chain, trimming is 3 bases at the V end and 12 bases at the J end, and the number of junction bases without a gene match is 16. Including the terminal cysteine and phenylalanine, the CDR3 comprises 16 residues. Only the CDR3 DNA stays, 48 bases, in frame from base 1. According to the germline V gene (reference sequence), CDR1 reads PRHDT and CDR2 reads FYEKMQ.

TCR beta chain sequences were generated from genomic DNA using the immunoSEQ assay. For the original study's pipeline: Any CDR3 sequence that did not begin with the conserved framework cysteine at position 104 was removed by hand. To get clonality, the normalized Shannon's Diversity Index was subtracted from one, giving values from 0 (maximal diversity) to 1 (oligoclonal). Differences in the frequency of the same CDR3 between samples, such as brain versus blood, were assessed with chi-squared comparison-of-proportions tests. Public clonotypes were identified by searching immuneACCESS, and similarity to known antiviral clonotypes was assessed with the VDJdb browser. Imported from immuneACCESS, the table was reduced by TCRdb to in-frame sequences with V and J called. These copies leave out some clones; in studies compared against another copy, an unresolved V gene accounts for under half, and the cause of the remainder is not known. V and J calls and clone size come straight from that table; D and trimming were deduced from the DNA. In this sample the table shows about 340,000 clones, over 85% of which occur a single time. The ten largest clones take up under 7% of the sample.

The sequenced sample was peripheral blood, obtained 4 to 5 months after surgery. This receptor was taken from a boy younger than two with tuberous sclerosis and intractable seizures. The chain is encoded by TRBV13 joined to TRBJ1-4, with TRBD1 identical over 7 junction bases. The CDR3: CASSLGRRGQRLELFF. The DNA sequence is TGTGCCAGCAGCTTGGGCCGGAGGGGGCAGAGGCTGGAACTGTTTTTT.